This T cell receptor beta chain was found in a study of cytomegalovirus exposure and HLA in healthy donors. Findings and caveats of the study: An analysis was carried out at a later point. It showed that HLA-associated TCR beta chains were more clonally expanded than equally common non-associated chains. Immune exposure was documented only through CMV serostatus.

Primers for the PCR totalled 60 Vbeta and 13 Jbeta. Using immunoSEQ multiplex PCR, the repertoire was profiled, and TCRdb retains in-frame clones only, with some absent. Recorded for this sample: around 78,000 clones. Germline loops: CDR1 SGHRS, CDR2 YFSETQ. This CDR3 contains 15 residues. Trimming removed 0 bases at V and 5 bases at J, with 12 bases between. Details on this clone: Its antigen is still unknown.

Sequenced: PBMCs. The receptor was isolated from a man aged 18 to 30 in good health and CMV-seropositive. The chain carries TRBV5-1 and TRBJ2-1, with a tentative D call TRBD1 (6 bases). CDR3 sequence reads: CASSLGAGDDNEQFF. In nucleotides, the CDR3 is TGCGCCAGCAGCTTGGGGGCAGGGGATGACAATGAGCAGTTCTTC. Drawing the rest from reference TRBV5-1 and TRBJ2-1, the complete variable domain is KAGVTQTPRYLIKTRGQQVTLSCSPISGHRSVSWYQQTPGQGLQFLFEYFSETQRNKGNFPGRFSGRQFSNSRSEMNVSTLELGDSALYLCASSLGAGDDNEQFFGPGTRLTVL.